The source of this TCR beta chain is a study of STAT5B mutations in CD4+ large granular lymphocyte leukemia. This clone was counted only a few times. Trimming removed 6 bases at V and 8 bases at J, with 13 bases between. The CDR3 loop spans 11 amino acids. From germline, CDR1 is DFQATT and CDR2 SNEGSKA (reference sequence). The survey-level immunoSEQ assay was used. Repertoires were generated with immunoSEQ multiplex PCR, while TCRdb's copy carries only in-frame clones and drops some. The profile shows roughly 32,000 clones, 75% to 85% of them singletons. Sequenced material: CD4+ T cells from blood buffy coats. The chain uses TRBV20-1 and TRBJ1-1; perhaps TRBD1 as D (5 bases). This clonotype was obtained from a human donor in good health. The CDR3, as DNA: TGCAGTGCCCAGCGGGGGGGGGAAGCTTTCTTT. Protein product: CSAQRGGEAFF.